What follows describes a single TCR beta chain. The data were obtained in a study of blood T cell repertoires in COVID-19. In the study overall: Samples came from the United States, Italy and Spain, spanning acute and convalescent COVID-19.

Germline CDR1 MNHNY, CDR2 SVGAGI (reference sequence). This CDR3 spans 17 amino acids. V dropped 5 bases and J dropped 1 base, with 18 bases sitting between them. Data came from immunoSEQ multiplex PCR; TCRdb stores just in-frame clones and leaves some out. In the table there are roughly 180,000 clones, 86% of which are singletons. The rearrangement uses TRBV6-6 and TRBJ1-3; D might be TRBD1 (6 bases). The TCR originated in a woman aged 25 to 39 with active or convalescent COVID-19. Material: peripheral blood. In DNA, the CDR3 is TGTGCCAGCAGTCCCCTACAGGGTGGAAGGTCTGGAAACACCATATATTTT. It translates to CASSPLQGGRSGNTIYF.